This section outlines one T cell receptor beta chain sequence together with its context. Antigen specificity is unknown. With constant-segment primers, 5'RACE yielded cDNA libraries of TCR alpha and TCR beta that carried sample barcodes and UMIs. TCRdb called the 5' RACE reads again in MiXCR, with one record for every CDR3 protein. The sample includes a few hundred thousand distinct CDR3 sequences, roughly a fifth of them seen just once. This entry belongs to a study of T-cell memory formation after mild COVID-19. Study-level information: The study found TCR clusters largely donor specific. Study-level points and caveats: CD8+ contracting clones occupied EMRA, while CD4+ ones occupied mainly CM and EM.

The germline V and J ends were trimmed by 6 bases and 5 bases, with 8 bases remaining between them. The CDR3 runs to 12 residues. The chain joins TRBV12-3 or TRBV12-4 to TRBJ1-5; no reliable D call. The clonotype originates from an adult woman who had mild COVID-19 (a few samples of this study predate the infection). Cell type and time point are not known. Sequenced input: PBMCs or a T cell subset sorted from them (not recorded which). The CDR3 loop reads CASSNLYQPQHF. The CDR3, as DNA: TGTGCCAGCAGCAACCTCTATCAGCCCCAGCATTTT.